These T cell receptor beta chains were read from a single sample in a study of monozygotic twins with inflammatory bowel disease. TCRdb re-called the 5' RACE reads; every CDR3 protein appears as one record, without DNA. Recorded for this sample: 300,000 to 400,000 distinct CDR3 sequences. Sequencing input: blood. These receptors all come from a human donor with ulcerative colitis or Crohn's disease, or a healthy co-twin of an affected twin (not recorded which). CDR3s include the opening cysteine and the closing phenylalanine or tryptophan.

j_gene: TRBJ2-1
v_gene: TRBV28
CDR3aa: CASGVGKSGNEQFF

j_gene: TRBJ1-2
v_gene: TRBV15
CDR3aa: CATSRDPHKAGYGYTF

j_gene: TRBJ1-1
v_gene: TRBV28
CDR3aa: CASSSTGGRDEAFF

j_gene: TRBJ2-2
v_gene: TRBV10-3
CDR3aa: CAIRGRLAGAGELFF

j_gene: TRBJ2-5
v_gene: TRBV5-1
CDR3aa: CASSLSDSLQETQYF

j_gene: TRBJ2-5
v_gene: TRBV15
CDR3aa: CATSRQLAGGSETQYF

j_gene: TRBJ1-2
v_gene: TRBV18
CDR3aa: CASSPGGQNYGYTF

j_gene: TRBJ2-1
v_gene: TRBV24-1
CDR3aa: CATSALTGNNEQFF

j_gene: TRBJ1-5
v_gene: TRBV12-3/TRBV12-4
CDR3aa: CASSFSSRASNQPQHF

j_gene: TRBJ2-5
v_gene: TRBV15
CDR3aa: CATSTGPQETQYF

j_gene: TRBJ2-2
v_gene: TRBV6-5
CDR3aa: CASQVGDGELFF

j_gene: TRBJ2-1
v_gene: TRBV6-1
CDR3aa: CASTKRGLSYNEQFF

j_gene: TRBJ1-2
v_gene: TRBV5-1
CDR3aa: CASSLEFRGNYGYTF

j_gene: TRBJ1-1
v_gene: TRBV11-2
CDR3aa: CASSHATGTKNTEAFF

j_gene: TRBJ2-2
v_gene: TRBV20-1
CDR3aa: CSASQLGQHTGELFF

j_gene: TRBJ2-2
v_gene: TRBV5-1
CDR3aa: CASSLYPGPNTAELFF

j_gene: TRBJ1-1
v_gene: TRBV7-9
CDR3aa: CASSLSPGTGKNTEAFF